The 28 T cell receptor beta chains in this list originate from one sample, sequenced in a study of blood T cell repertoires in COVID-19. Assay used: immunoSEQ multiplex PCR; TCRdb lists only in-frame clones, some missing. The sample consists of a few hundred thousand clones, roughly 85% of them appearing once. Sequencing was performed on PBMCs or T cells enriched from blood (not recorded which). The receptors shown here come from a woman aged 25 to 39 who had recovered from COVID-19.

The chain is built from TRBV11-2 and TRBJ2-2, with D unresolved. The germline V gene has CDR1 SGHAT and CDR2 FQNNGV. The CDR3 loop spans 14 amino acids. V gave up 8 bases and J gave up 2 bases, with 12 bases separating them. CDR3 bases: TGTGCCAGCGGGCTGTCGGTAAACACCGGGGAGCTGTTTTTT. This encodes CASGLSVNTGELFF.

The V gene is TRBV3-1 (or the pseudogene TRBV3-2), the J gene TRBJ1-2; unclear D gene. Between the trimmed V and J ends, which lost 3 bases and 8 bases, there was a span of 7 bases. This CDR3 contains 11 residues. Germline-derived CDR1 and CDR2 are LGHDT and YNNKEL (reference sequence). CDR3 nucleotides: TGTGCCAGCAGCCACGGGTACGGCTACACCTTC. It yields the protein CASSHGYGYTF.

The J gene is TRBJ2-2, the V gene TRBV24-1, with D tentatively TRBD1 (6 bases). The CDR3 totals 15 residues. Germline CDR1 KGHDR, CDR2 SFDVKD. V was shortened by 3 bases and J by 7 bases, with 14 bases between the two germline ends. The DNA for the CDR3 is TGTGCCACCAGTGATGACTCCAGGGGTGACGGGGAGCTGTTTTTT. It specifies CATSDDSRGDGELFF.

The rearrangement uses TRBV18 and TRBJ1-2; 7 nucleotides agree with TRBD1. Germline loops: CDR1 KGHSH, CDR2 LQKENI. V lost 3 bases to trimming and J lost 0 bases; unmatched junction nucleotides: 4. The CDR3 has 15 residues. The CDR3 nucleotides read TGTGCCAGCTCACCTCGGACAGGTACTAACTATGGCTACACCTTC. This sequence encodes CASSPRTGTNYGYTF.

This chain joins TRBV9 and TRBJ2-7; tentatively, D is TRBD2 (6 bases). Between the trimmed V and J ends, which lost 3 bases and 3 bases, there was a span of 16 bases. The CDR3 totals 15 residues. Germline loops: CDR1 SGDLS, CDR2 YYNGEE. CDR3: CASSAAGTADYEQYF. CDR3 nucleotide sequence: TGTGCCAGCAGCGCGGCCGGGACTGCGGACTACGAGCAGTACTTC.

The chain uses TRBV3-1 (or the pseudogene TRBV3-2) and TRBJ1-3; 7 nucleotides match TRBD1. The V segment lost 4 bases and the J segment 8 bases; nucleotides outside the gene matches: 8. From germline, CDR1 is LGHDT and CDR2 YNNKEL (reference sequence). This CDR3 region has 14 residues. CDR3 nucleotides: TGTGCCAGCAGCCTTCGACAGGGCCGGGACACCATATATTTT. It encodes CASSLRQGRDTIYF.

The gene calls are TRBV5-1 and TRBJ2-1, with 8 positions matching TRBD1. The V segment lost 2 bases and the J segment 4 bases; nucleotides outside the gene matches: 8. The CDR3 has 16 residues. Germline CDR1 and CDR2: SGHRS and YFSETQ. CDR3 sequence reads: CASSFMQGANYNEQFF. DNA for the CDR3: TGCGCCAGCAGCTTCATGCAGGGGGCGAATTACAATGAGCAGTTCTTC.

The chain carries TRBV7-9 and TRBJ1-4; 7 bases agree with TRBD1. The V and J ends lost 5 bases and 2 bases, in that order; junction bases with no gene match: 2. CDR3 length: 14 amino acids. CDR1 and CDR2 (germline): SEHNR, FQNEAQ (reference sequence). CDR3 region: CASSATGTNEKLFF. Here the CDR3 DNA reads TGTGCCAGCAGCGCGACAGGGACTAATGAAAAACTGTTTTTT.

The gene calls are TRBV18 and TRBJ1-4; D uncertain. The CDR3 has 13 residues. Germline V CDR1 and CDR2: KGHSH, LQKENI. The V gene lost 6 bases and the J gene lost 8 bases, with 13 bases spanning the gap. The CDR3 loop reads CASSRGLEEKLFF. The CDR3 bases are TGTGCCAGCTCCCGCGGACTGGAGGAAAAACTGTTTTTT.

This chain joins TRBV4-1 and TRBJ1-2; D uncertain. The CDR3 runs 13 residues. CDR1 is MGHRA, CDR2 YSYEKL, per germline. The V end lost 0 bases, the J end lost 1 base, and 3 bases lay between the germline ends. As DNA, the CDR3 is TGCGCCAGCAGCCAAGACGGTAACTATGGCTACACCTTC. Its translation is CASSQDGNYGYTF.

This chain joins TRBV9 and TRBJ1-3; 9 bases map to TRBD1. CDR1 and CDR2 from the germline V gene are SGDLS and YYNGEE. The CDR3 is 16 residues long. J gave up 4 bases and V 0 bases, and 5 bases lay outside the gene matches. The CDR3 bases are TGTGCCAGCAGCGTAGAGGGACAGGGAGCAGGAAACACCATATATTTT. Residues: CASSVEGQGAGNTIYF.

This chain uses TRBV30 with TRBJ1-2; tentatively, D is TRBD1 (6 bases). The V and J ends lost 4 bases and 4 bases respectively, with 13 bases between them. Germline CDR1 reads GTSNPN; CDR2 reads SVGIG (reference sequence). The CDR3 extends over 13 amino acids. CDR3 sequence (DNA): TGTGCCTGGACAACAGGGTCGATCTATGGCTACACCTTC. Its protein is CAWTTGSIYGYTF. The variable domain in full, with the rest retrieved from reference TRBV30 and TRBJ1-2, is SQTIHQWPATLVQPVGSPLSLECTVEGTSNPNLYWYRQAAGRGLQLLFYSVGIGQISSEVPQNLSASRPQDRQFILSSKKLLLSDSGFYLCAWTTGSIYGYTFGSGTRLTVV.

The rearrangement uses TRBV15 and TRBJ1-5; weak D call: TRBD1 (6 bases). Germline loops: CDR1 LNHNV, CDR2 YYDKDF (reference sequence). The CDR3 has 15 residues. Trimming took off 0 bases at V and 4 bases at J, with 10 bases between the two ends. The DNA for the CDR3 is TGTGCCACCAGCAGAGATTGGGACACTAATCAGCCCCAGCATTTT. Amino acid sequence: CATSRDWDTNQPQHF.

The rearrangement joins TRBV14 to TRBJ1-4, with D perhaps TRBD1 (5 bases). The CDR3 is 15 amino acids. Germline V gene data show CDR1 as SGHDN and CDR2 as FVKESK. Trimming took 0 bases from V and 5 from J, leaving 10 bases between them. CDR3 bases: TGTGCCAGCAGCCAAGAGGGCAGGGTCAATGAAAAACTGTTTTTT. Translating it yields CASSQEGRVNEKLFF. The entire variable domain, with the rest obtained from reference TRBV14 and TRBJ1-4, is as follows: EAGVTQFPSHSVIEKGQTVTLRCDPISGHDNLYWYRRVMGKEIKFLLHFVKESKQDESGMPNNRFLAERTGGTYSTLKVQPAELEDSGVYFCASSQEGRVNEKLFFGSGTQLSVL.

The chain has TRBV5-6 and TRBJ2-7; TRBD2 might be the D (6 bases). CDR1 and CDR2 from the germline V gene are SGHDT and YYEEEE. The length of the CDR3 is 15 residues. V lost 5 bases to trimming and J lost 2 bases, with 17 bases between them. CDR3 loop: CASRPRLVGTYEQYF. The DNA of the CDR3 is TGTGCCAGCAGACCCCGACTAGTAGGTACCTACGAGCAGTACTTC.

J is TRBJ2-2 and V is TRBV7-3, with 9 bases identical to TRBD1. Germline CDR1 and CDR2: SGHTA and FQGTGA. This CDR3 is built from 15 residues. V dropped 3 bases and J dropped 4; count of bases not matched to a gene: 3. CDR3 loop: CASSFVTGGTGELFF. CDR3 DNA sequence: TGTGCCAGCAGCTTCGTGACAGGGGGCACCGGGGAGCTGTTTTTT.

This clone has just a few counts. This chain connects TRBV3-1 (or the pseudogene TRBV3-2) to TRBJ2-1; 12 nucleotides align to TRBD2. The CDR3 is 19 amino acids. CDR1 and CDR2 (germline): LGHDT, YNNKEL (reference sequence). After removal of 5 bases from V and 6 bases from J, the junction contained 17 bases not matched to a gene. The CDR3 coding sequence is TGTGCCAGCAGCACCCGGCTAGCGGGGGGGCCGGGGTCTAGCAATGAGCAGTTCTTC. This sequence encodes CASSTRLAGGPGSSNEQFF.

The chain employs TRBV5-6 and TRBJ2-7; a weak D match, TRBD2 (5 bases). The CDR3 runs 14 residues. With 1 base removed from V and 3 bases from J, the gap between germline ends came to 11 bases. CDR1 and CDR2 (germline): SGHDT, YYEEEE. The CDR3 is CASSLSGRGYEQYF. The CDR3 DNA is TGTGCCAGCAGCTTGTCGGGGAGAGGCTACGAGCAGTACTTC.

This chain connects TRBV20-1 to TRBJ2-1; 14 nucleotides align to TRBD2. The CDR3 has 15 residues. V shed 3 bases, J shed 9 bases, and the junction held 7 bases outside the gene matches. Germline CDR1 DFQATT, CDR2 SNEGSKA (reference sequence). CDR3 DNA sequence: TGCAGTGCTAGTGCGGGACTAGCGGGGGTTCTTGAGCAGTTCTTC. Encoded protein: CSASAGLAGVLEQFF.

As to this clone: The sample has other DNA sequences that encode this CDR3 too. This chain links TRBV6-1 with TRBJ2-7; D is possibly TRBD2 (5 bases). The CDR3 sequence is 12 residues long. In germline, CDR1 is MNHNS, CDR2 SASEGT. V shed 2 bases and J shed 4 bases, with 6 bases lying between them. The CDR3 loop reads CASSERGYEQYF. CDR3 sequence (DNA): TGTGCCAGCAGTGAACGGGGATACGAGCAGTACTTC.

The chain uses TRBV30 and TRBJ2-7; D is perhaps TRBD1 (5 bases). The CDR3 contains 12 residues. V lost 3 bases and J lost 4, with 10 bases in between. The germline gives CDR1 GTSNPN, CDR2 SVGIG (reference sequence). The DNA for the CDR3 is TGTGCCTGGAGCATGGGGCCATACGAGCAGTACTTC. This gives the protein CAWSMGPYEQYF.

The V call is TRBV5-4, the J call TRBJ1-2; 10 bases fit TRBD1. The CDR3 extends over 15 amino acids. The ends lost 0 bases at V and 3 bases at J; junction bases unmatched: 2. The germline gives CDR1 SGHNT, CDR2 YYREEE (reference sequence). The CDR3 region has the DNA TGTGCCAGCAGCTTGGGACAGGGGGCGGACTATGGCTACACCTTC. Amino acid sequence: CASSLGQGADYGYTF. The variable domain in full, completed from reference TRBV5-4 and TRBJ1-2, reads ETGVTQSPTHLIKTRGQQVTLRCSSQSGHNTVSWYQQALGQGPQFIFQYYREEENGRGNFPPRFSGLQFPNYSSELNVNALELDDSALYLCASSLGQGADYGYTFGSGTRLTVV.

V gene TRBV3-1 (or the pseudogene TRBV3-2) combines with J gene TRBJ2-6; no reliable D call. The germline V and J ends were trimmed by 1 base and 0 bases, with 4 bases remaining between them. The V gene's germline CDR1 is LGHDT and CDR2 YNNKEL (reference sequence). This CDR3 is built from 15 residues. CDR3 sequence: CASSQVSSGANVLTF. CDR3 bases: TGTGCCAGCAGCCAAGTCAGCTCTGGGGCCAACGTCCTGACTTTC.

The J gene is TRBJ1-2, the V gene TRBV29-1; D is unresolved. CDR3 length: 13 amino acids. The germline CDR1 and CDR2 sequences are SQVTM and ANQGSEA. V gave up 5 bases and J gave up 1 base, with 11 bases separating them. CDR3 bases: TGCAGCGTTCCATTGGGCTTTAACTATGGCTACACCTTC. It specifies CSVPLGFNYGYTF.

This clone was recorded once. CDR3 in DNA: TGTGCCAGCACCCCCAGAGGGGGGGGAGACTATGGCTACACCTTC. It codes for CASTPRGGGDYGYTF. The chain employs TRBV13 and TRBJ1-2, with a possible D match to TRBD1 (6 bases). This CDR3 spans 15 amino acids. The germline CDR1 and CDR2 sequences are PRHDT and FYEKMQ (reference sequence). Trimming took 7 bases from V and 3 from J, leaving 18 bases between them.

In regard to this clone: Other DNA sequences in this specimen translate into the identical CDR3. The gene calls are TRBV19 and TRBJ2-1; 7 nucleotides agree with TRBD2. Per germline, CDR1 LNHDA and CDR2 SQIVND (reference sequence). With V trimmed by 6 bases and J by 0 bases, 8 bases remained unmatched. The CDR3 contains 16 residues. CDR3 loop: CASSPGGTSSYNEQFF. The CDR3 DNA reads TGTGCCAGTAGCCCCGGGGGGACCAGCTCCTACAATGAGCAGTTCTTC. The whole variable domain, remainder taken from reference TRBV19 and TRBJ2-1, is DGGITQSPKYLFRKEGQNVTLSCEQNLNHDAMYWYRQDPGQGLRLIYYSQIVNDFQKGDIAEGYSVSREKKESFPLTVTSAQKNPTAFYLCASSPGGTSSYNEQFFGPGTRLTVL.

The chain employs TRBV18 and TRBJ1-4; D gene ambiguous. Looked up from germline, CDR1 is KGHSH and CDR2 is LQKENI. CDR3 length: 15 amino acids. V lost 0 bases to trimming and J lost 7 bases, with 12 bases between them. CDR3 DNA: TGTGCCAGCTCACCACCATCATTGGGAGGTGAAAAACTGTTTTTT. This translates into CASSPPSLGGEKLFF.

The gene calls are TRBV10-2 and TRBJ2-7; possible D gene TRBD1, 6 bases. Between the trimmed V and J ends, which lost 6 bases and 7 bases, there was a span of 25 bases. This CDR3 is 16 amino acids long. Per the germline V gene, CDR1 is WSHSY and CDR2 is SAAADI. CDR3 protein: CASRGETGSWVLEQYF. The CDR3 nucleotides are TGCGCCAGCAGGGGAGAGACAGGCAGTTGGGTTCTAGAGCAGTACTTC.